Following are 20 T cell receptor beta chains from one sample sequenced in a study of CD8+ T cells in alopecia areata. The sample's treatment: oral pan-JAK inhibitor, 5-10 mg twice daily. After isolation, RNA underwent reverse transcription to generate cDNA as the sequencing template. Method: immunoSEQ multiplex PCR; TCRdb's copy keeps in-frame clones and lacks some. In the table there are 190,000 or so clones, roughly three fifths of which are singletons. Sequencing used CD8+ T cells sorted from blood, obtained at week 24, from a patient treated with tofacitinib. These receptors all come from a human donor with alopecia areata.

The chain recombines TRBV10-3 with TRBJ2-7, with a weak D call TRBD2 (5 bases). In germline, CDR1 is ENHRY, CDR2 SYGVKD. The CDR3 has 13 residues. V was cut by 6 bases and J by 2 bases, with 11 bases left in between. The CDR3 DNA sequence: TGTGCCATCAGCCGGGGTTCAACCTACGAGCAGTACTTC. Translating gives CAISRGSTYEQYF.

This clone was picked up a small number of times. This chain uses TRBV9 with TRBJ2-1; D gene unclear. The V and J ends lost 0 bases and 8 bases respectively, with 9 bases between them. Looked up from germline, CDR1 is SGDLS and CDR2 is YYNGEE. CDR3 length: 13 amino acids. As DNA, the CDR3 is TGTGCCAGCAGCGTAGTAGGATTCGATGAGCAGTTCTTC. Encoded protein: CASSVVGFDEQFF.

In its sample, this clone was seen once. The genes are TRBV5-6 and TRBJ2-7, with D tentatively TRBD2 (7 bases). V was shortened by 0 bases and J by 6 bases, with 10 bases between the two germline ends. The V gene's germline CDR1 is SGHDT and CDR2 YYEEEE. CDR3 length: 13 amino acids. The CDR3 here is CASSLGRGLEQYF. As DNA, the CDR3 is TGTGCCAGCAGCTTGGGGCGGGGGCTCGAGCAGTACTTC.

J is TRBJ2-2 and V is TRBV5-6; no reliable D call. CDR3 length: 11 residues. In germline, CDR1 is SGHDT, CDR2 YYEEEE. V shed 8 bases and J shed 6 bases, with 8 bases lying between them. The CDR3 DNA reads TGTGCCAGTGGTGGGGCCGGGGAGCTGTTTTTT. It encodes CASGGAGELFF.

The V call is TRBV7-8, the J call TRBJ1-5; 7 positions agree with TRBD1. Trimming cost V 5 bases and J 1 base; bases outside gene matches: 8. This CDR3 is built from 16 residues. Germline CDR1 reads SGHVS; CDR2 reads FQNEAQ. CDR3 amino acids: CASSRQGLRSNQPQHF. Here the CDR3 DNA reads TGTGCCAGCAGCAGACAGGGTTTGAGGAGCAATCAGCCCCAGCATTTT.

This chain joins TRBV2 and TRBJ2-7, with D possibly TRBD2 on 5 matching bases. From germline, CDR1 is SNHLY and CDR2 FYNNEI. The CDR3 runs 16 residues. Between the trimmed V and J ends, which lost 4 bases and 3 bases, there was a span of 19 bases. DNA for the CDR3: TGTGCCAGCAGTGGACTACCAAGGACGGGAATCTACGAGCAGTACTTC. Protein sequence: CASSGLPRTGIYEQYF.

This clone was counted a few times. The rearrangement uses TRBV7-9 and TRBJ2-1; D call uncertain. Germline V gene data show CDR1 as SEHNR and CDR2 as FQNEAQ (reference sequence). V gave up 5 bases and J gave up 6 bases, with 8 bases separating them. This CDR3 comprises 12 residues. CDR3: CASSPRTNEQFF. The CDR3 region has the DNA TGTGCCAGCAGCCCAAGGACCAATGAGCAGTTCTTC.

This clone counts as medium-sized. This chain links TRBV2 with TRBJ2-2; D tentatively reads TRBD1 or TRBD2 (5 bases each). Germline loops: CDR1 SNHLY, CDR2 FYNNEI. This CDR3 region has 12 residues. With 4 bases removed from V and 11 bases from J, the gap between germline ends came to 11 bases. The CDR3 loop is CASSAGTPELFF. The CDR3 DNA reads as TGTGCCAGCAGTGCCGGGACCCCCGAGCTGTTTTTT.

As concerns this clone: Other nucleotide sequences from this sample produce the same CDR3. The chain carries TRBV5-1 and TRBJ1-5; D is possibly TRBD1 (5 bases). This CDR3 is 15 amino acids long. Germline CDR1 is SGHRS and CDR2 is YFSETQ. Deletions cut 0 bases from V and 0 bases from J, with 7 bases between. The CDR3 DNA is TGCGCCAGCAGCTTGGCAGGGAATAGCAATCAGCCCCAGCATTTT. Its translation is CASSLAGNSNQPQHF.

The genes are TRBV10-3 and TRBJ1-2; D not resolved. The V gene lost 7 bases and the J gene lost 4 bases, with 13 bases spanning the gap. The V gene's germline CDR1 is ENHRY and CDR2 SYGVKD. The CDR3 has 13 residues. CDR3 DNA: TGTGCCATCACCGAAGACCGTGGCTATGGCTACACCTTC. Its protein is CAITEDRGYGYTF.

This clone was counted a few times. The chain is built from TRBV29-1 and TRBJ2-1; 8 nucleotides line up with TRBD2. V was pared by 7 bases and J by 0 bases, with 5 bases of the junction left unmatched. The CDR3 consists of 14 residues. Germline V CDR1 and CDR2: SQVTM, ANQGSEA. The DNA for the CDR3 is TGCAGCGCCGCCGGGAGGGGCTCCTACAATGAGCAGTTCTTC. This codes for CSAAGRGSYNEQFF.

The chain employs TRBV4-1 and TRBJ2-4; 8 bases line up with TRBD1. The germline V gene has CDR1 MGHRA and CDR2 YSYEKL. The V segment lost 1 base and the J segment 1 base; nucleotides outside the gene matches: 0. The length of the CDR3 is 15 residues. CDR3 protein: CASSQGQGAKNIQYF. The CDR3 DNA sequence: TGCGCCAGCAGCCAAGGACAGGGGGCCAAAAACATTCAGTACTTC.

This chain connects TRBV30 to TRBJ2-1; no definite D call. This CDR3 contains 11 residues. The V and J ends lost 2 bases and 15 bases respectively, with 14 bases between them. CDR1 is GTSNPN, CDR2 SVGIG, per germline (reference sequence). DNA for the CDR3: TGTGCCTGGAGTTCTCCGGATAGGAGGTTCTTC. Amino acids: CAWSSPDRRFF.

Note on this clone: One junction end disagrees with the germline gene, perhaps due to a read error. The rearrangement uses TRBV11-2 and TRBJ2-3; D is uncertain. Germline V gives CDR1 SGHAT, CDR2 FQNNGV. There are 9 residues in the CDR3. Here the CDR3 DNA reads TGTGCCAGCAGCCCTCGATGGATTTTT. Protein: CASSPRWIF.

This clone was counted between two and nine times. This sequence joins TRBV29-1 and TRBJ2-1; D is ambiguous. With 6 bases removed from V and 7 bases from J, the gap between germline ends came to 10 bases. The CDR3 sequence is 11 residues long. Germline V gives CDR1 SQVTM, CDR2 ANQGSEA. CDR3 region: CSVPTVNEQFF. In DNA, the CDR3 is TGCAGCGTGCCTACAGTAAATGAGCAGTTCTTC.

The rearrangement links TRBV6-5 to TRBJ2-4; D possibly corresponds to TRBD1 (5 bases). The V gene's germline CDR1 is MNHEY and CDR2 SVGAGI. Trimming stripped 2 bases from V and 1 base from J, with 12 bases between. This CDR3 contains 16 residues. The CDR3, as DNA: TGTGCCAGCAGTTACGATCGTCAGGGTGCCAAAAACATTCAGTACTTC. This translates into CASSYDRQGAKNIQYF.

The gene calls are TRBV15 and TRBJ2-5; D may be TRBD2 (6 bases). Per germline, CDR1 LNHNV and CDR2 YYDKDF (reference sequence). With 0 bases removed from V and 0 bases from J, the gap between germline ends came to 8 bases. There are 15 residues in the CDR3. The CDR3 region is CATSRDRGNQETQYF. CDR3 coding DNA: TGTGCCACCAGCAGAGATCGGGGGAACCAAGAGACCCAGTACTTC.

The V call is TRBV12-5, the J call TRBJ1-6, with D maybe TRBD1 (5 bases). Per the germline V gene, CDR1 is LGHNT and CDR2 is FRNRAP. This CDR3 is built from 14 residues. Trimming cost V 6 bases and J 6 bases, with 12 bases left between them. CDR3: CASGPGLANSPLHF. The DNA of the CDR3 is TGTGCTAGTGGCCCGGGACTTGCTAATTCACCCCTCCACTTT.

The V gene is TRBV30, the J gene TRBJ1-1; TRBD1 matches 9 bases. This CDR3 comprises 14 residues. With 5 bases clipped from V and 5 bases from J, the junction kept 9 bases outside the gene matches. Germline-derived CDR1 and CDR2 are GTSNPN and SVGIG (reference sequence). The CDR3 DNA reads TGTGCCTGGGGCAACAGGGGGCGGGGGACTGAAGCTTTCTTT. Its translation: CAWGNRGRGTEAFF.

V usage is TRBV29-1 and J usage is TRBJ2-1, with D hard to call. The length of the CDR3 is 15 residues. Per germline, CDR1 SQVTM and CDR2 ANQGSEA. The V end was cut by 3 bases, the J end by 0 bases, with 12 bases between. The CDR3 loop is CSVDFGESSYNEQFF. In DNA, the CDR3 is TGCAGCGTTGATTTTGGCGAGAGCTCCTACAATGAGCAGTTCTTC.